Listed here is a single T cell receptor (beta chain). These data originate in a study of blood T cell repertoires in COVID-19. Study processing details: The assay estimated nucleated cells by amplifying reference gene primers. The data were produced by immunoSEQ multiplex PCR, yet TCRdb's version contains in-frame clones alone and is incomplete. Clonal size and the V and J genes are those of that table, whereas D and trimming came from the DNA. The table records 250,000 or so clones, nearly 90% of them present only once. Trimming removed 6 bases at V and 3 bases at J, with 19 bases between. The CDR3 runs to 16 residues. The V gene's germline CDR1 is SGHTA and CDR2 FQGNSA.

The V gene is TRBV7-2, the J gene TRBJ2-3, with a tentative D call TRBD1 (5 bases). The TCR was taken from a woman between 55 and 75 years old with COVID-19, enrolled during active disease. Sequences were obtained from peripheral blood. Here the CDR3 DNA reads TGTGCCAGCAGTCCCGACAGTTCTCAGGGTACAGATACGCAGTATTTT. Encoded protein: CASSPDSSQGTDTQYF.